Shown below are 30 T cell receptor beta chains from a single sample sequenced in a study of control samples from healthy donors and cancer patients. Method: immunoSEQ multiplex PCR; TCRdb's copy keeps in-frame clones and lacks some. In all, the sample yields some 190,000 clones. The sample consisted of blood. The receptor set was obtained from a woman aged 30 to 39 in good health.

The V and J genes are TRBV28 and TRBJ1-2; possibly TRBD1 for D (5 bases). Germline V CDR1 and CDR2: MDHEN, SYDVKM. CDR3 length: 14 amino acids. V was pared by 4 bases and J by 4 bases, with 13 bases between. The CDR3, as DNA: TGTGCCAGCAGTTCCCCTGGGAGGGGCTATGGCTACACCTTC. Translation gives CASSSPGRGYGYTF.

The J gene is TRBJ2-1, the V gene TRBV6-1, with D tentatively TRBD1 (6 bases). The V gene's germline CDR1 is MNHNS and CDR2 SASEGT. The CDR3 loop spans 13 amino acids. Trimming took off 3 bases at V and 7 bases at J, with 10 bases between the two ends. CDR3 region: CASSDSGVNEQFF. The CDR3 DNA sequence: TGTGCCAGCAGTGATTCAGGGGTGAATGAGCAGTTCTTC.

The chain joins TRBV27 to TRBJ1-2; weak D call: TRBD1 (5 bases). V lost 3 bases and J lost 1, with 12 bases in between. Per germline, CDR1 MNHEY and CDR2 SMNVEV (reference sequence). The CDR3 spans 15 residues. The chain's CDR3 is CASSFGAENNYGYTF. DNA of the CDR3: TGTGCCAGCAGTTTCGGGGCTGAAAATAACTATGGCTACACCTTC.

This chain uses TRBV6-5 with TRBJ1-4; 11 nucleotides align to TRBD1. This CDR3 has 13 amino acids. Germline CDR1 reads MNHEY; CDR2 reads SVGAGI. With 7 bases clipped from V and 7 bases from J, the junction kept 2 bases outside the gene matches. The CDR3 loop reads CASTGTGGEKLFF. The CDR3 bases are TGTGCCAGCACAGGGACAGGGGGTGAAAAACTGTTTTTT.

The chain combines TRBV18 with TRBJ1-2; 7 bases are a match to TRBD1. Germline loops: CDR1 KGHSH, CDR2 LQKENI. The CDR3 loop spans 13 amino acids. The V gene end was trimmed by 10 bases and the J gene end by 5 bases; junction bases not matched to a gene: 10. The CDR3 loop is CATAGGQDYGYTF. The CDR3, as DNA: TGTGCCACCGCCGGAGGACAGGATTATGGCTACACCTTC.

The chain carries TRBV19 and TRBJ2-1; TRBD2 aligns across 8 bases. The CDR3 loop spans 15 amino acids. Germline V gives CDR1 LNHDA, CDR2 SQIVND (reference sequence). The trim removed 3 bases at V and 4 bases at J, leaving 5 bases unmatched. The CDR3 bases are TGTGCCAGTAGTATGCGGGGGGAATTATACAATGAGCAGTTCTTC. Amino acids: CASSMRGELYNEQFF.

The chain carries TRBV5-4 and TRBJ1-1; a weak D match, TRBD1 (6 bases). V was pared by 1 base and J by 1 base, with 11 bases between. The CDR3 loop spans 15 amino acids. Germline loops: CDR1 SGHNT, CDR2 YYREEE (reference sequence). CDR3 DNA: TGTGCCAGCAGCTTGAGTCGGGGGGCGAACACTGAAGCTTTCTTT. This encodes CASSLSRGANTEAFF. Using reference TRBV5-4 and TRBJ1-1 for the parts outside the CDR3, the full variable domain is ETGVTQSPTHLIKTRGQQVTLRCSSQSGHNTVSWYQQALGQGPQFIFQYYREEENGRGNFPPRFSGLQFPNYSSELNVNALELDDSALYLCASSLSRGANTEAFFGQGTRLTVV.

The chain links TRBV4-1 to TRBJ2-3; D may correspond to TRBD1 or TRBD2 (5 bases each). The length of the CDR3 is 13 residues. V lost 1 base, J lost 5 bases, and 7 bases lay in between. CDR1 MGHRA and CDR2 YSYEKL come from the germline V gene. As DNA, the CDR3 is TGCGCCAGCAGCCAAGCGGGGCAAGATACGCAGTATTTT. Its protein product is CASSQAGQDTQYF.

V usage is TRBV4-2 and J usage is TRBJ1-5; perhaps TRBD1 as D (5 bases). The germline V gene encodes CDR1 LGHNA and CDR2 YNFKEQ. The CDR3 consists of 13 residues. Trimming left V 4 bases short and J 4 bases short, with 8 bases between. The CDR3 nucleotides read TGTGCCAGCAGCCCCGGGGGGAATCAGCCCCAGCATTTT. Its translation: CASSPGGNQPQHF.

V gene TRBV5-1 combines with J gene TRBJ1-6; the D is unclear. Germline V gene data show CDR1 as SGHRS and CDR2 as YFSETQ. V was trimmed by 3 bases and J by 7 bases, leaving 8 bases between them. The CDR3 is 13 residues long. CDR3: CASSYRLNSPLHF. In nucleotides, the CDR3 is TGCGCCAGCAGCTATAGACTCAATTCACCCCTCCACTTT. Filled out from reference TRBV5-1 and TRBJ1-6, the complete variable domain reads KAGVTQTPRYLIKTRGQQVTLSCSPISGHRSVSWYQQTPGQGLQFLFEYFSETQRNKGNFPGRFSGRQFSNSRSEMNVSTLELGDSALYLCASSYRLNSPLHFGNGTRLTVT.

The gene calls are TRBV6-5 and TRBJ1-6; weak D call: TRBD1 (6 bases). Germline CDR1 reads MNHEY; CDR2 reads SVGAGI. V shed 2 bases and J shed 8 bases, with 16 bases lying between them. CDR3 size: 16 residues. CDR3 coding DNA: TGTGCCAGCAGTTACCCGTCGGAGGGGGGTTATTCACCCCTCCACTTT. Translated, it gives CASSYPSEGGYSPLHF.

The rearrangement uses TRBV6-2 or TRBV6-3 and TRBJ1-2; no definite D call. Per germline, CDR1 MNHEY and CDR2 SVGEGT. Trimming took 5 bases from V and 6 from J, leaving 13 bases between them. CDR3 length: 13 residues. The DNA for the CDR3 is TGTGCCAGCAGTCACGCGCGGATGCATGGCTACACCTTC. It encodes CASSHARMHGYTF.

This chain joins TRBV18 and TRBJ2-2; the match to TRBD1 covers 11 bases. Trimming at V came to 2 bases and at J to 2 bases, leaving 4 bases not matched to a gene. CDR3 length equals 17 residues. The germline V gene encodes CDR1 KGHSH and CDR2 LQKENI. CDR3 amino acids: CASSPMGQGVNTGELFF. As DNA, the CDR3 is TGTGCCAGCTCACCAATGGGACAGGGGGTCAACACCGGGGAGCTGTTTTTT.

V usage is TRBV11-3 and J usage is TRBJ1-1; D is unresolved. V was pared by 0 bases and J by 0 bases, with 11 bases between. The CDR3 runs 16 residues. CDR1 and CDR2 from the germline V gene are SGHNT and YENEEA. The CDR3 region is CASSLDQSSMNTEAFF. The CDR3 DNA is TGTGCCAGCAGCTTAGATCAGTCATCCATGAACACTGAAGCTTTCTTT. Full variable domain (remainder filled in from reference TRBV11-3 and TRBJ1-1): EAGVVQSPRYKIIEKKQPVAFWCNPISGHNTLYWYLQNLGQGPELLIRYENEEAVDDSQLPKDRFSAERLKGVDSTLKIQPAELGDSAVYLCASSLDQSSMNTEAFFGQGTRLTVV.

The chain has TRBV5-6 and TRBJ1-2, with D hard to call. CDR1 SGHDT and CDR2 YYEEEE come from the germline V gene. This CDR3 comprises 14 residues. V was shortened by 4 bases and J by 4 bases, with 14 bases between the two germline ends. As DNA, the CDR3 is TGTGCCAGCAGCCTGCCAGCCCTGGGCTATGGCTACACCTTC. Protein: CASSLPALGYGYTF.

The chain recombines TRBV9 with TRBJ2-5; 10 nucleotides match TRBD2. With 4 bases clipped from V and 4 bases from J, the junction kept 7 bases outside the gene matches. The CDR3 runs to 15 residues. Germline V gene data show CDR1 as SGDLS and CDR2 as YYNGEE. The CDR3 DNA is TGTGCCAGCAGCTCCCTAGCGGGGGTGGGAGAGACCCAGTACTTC. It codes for CASSSLAGVGETQYF.

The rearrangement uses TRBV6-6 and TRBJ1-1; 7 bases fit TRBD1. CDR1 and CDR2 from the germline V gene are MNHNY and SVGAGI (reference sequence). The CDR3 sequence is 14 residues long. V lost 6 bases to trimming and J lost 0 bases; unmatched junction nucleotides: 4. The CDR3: CASSKGQLNTEAFF. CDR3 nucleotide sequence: TGTGCCAGCAGCAAGGGACAGCTGAACACTGAAGCTTTCTTT.

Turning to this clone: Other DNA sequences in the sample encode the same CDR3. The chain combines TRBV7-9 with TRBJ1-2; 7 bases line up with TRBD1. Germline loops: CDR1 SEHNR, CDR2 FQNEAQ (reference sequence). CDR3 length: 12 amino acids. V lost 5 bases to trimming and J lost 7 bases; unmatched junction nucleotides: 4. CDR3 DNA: TGTGCCAGCAGCCTTGACAGGGTTGGCTACACCTTC. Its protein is CASSLDRVGYTF. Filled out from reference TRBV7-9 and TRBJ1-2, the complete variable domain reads DTGVSQNPRHKITKRGQNVTFRCDPISEHNRLYWYRQTLGQGPEFLTYFQNEAQLEKSRLLSDRFSAERPKGSFSTLEIQRTEQGDSAMYLCASSLDRVGYTFGSGTRLTVV.

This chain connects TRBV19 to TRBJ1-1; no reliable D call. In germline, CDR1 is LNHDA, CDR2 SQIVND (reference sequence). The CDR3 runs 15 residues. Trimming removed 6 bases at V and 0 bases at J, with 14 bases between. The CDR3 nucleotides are TGTGCCAGTAGAGTCACGGCCCGTATGAACACTGAAGCTTTCTTT. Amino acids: CASRVTARMNTEAFF.

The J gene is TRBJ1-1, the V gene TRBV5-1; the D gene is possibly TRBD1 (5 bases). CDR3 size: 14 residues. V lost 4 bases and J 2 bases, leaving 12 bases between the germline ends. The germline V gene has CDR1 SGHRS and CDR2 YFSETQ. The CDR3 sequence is CASSIRDLNTEAFF. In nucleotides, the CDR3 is TGCGCCAGCAGCATCCGGGACCTAAACACTGAAGCTTTCTTT.

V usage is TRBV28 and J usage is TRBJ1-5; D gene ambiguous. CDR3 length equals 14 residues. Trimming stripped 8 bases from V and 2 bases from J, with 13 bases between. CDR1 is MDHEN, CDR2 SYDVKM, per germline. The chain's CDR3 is CASPKRQGNQPQHF. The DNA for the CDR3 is TGTGCCAGCCCCAAGCGGCAGGGCAATCAGCCCCAGCATTTT. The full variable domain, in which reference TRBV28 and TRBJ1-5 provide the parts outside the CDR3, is DVKVTQSSRYLVKRTGEKVFLECVQDMDHENMFWYRQDPGLGLRLIYFSYDVKMKEKGDIPEGYSVSREKKERFSLILESASTNQTSMYLCASPKRQGNQPQHFGDGTRLSIL.

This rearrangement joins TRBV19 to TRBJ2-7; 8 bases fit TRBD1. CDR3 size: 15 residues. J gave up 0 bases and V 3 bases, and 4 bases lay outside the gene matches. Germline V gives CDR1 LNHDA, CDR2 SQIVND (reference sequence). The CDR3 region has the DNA TGTGCCAGTAGTATGGGACAGGCGAGCTCCTACGAGCAGTACTTC. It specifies CASSMGQASSYEQYF.

The CDR3 sequence is CASSNGQGAGNTIYF. The CDR3 nucleotides are TGTGCCAGTAGTAACGGACAGGGGGCCGGTAACACCATATATTTT. This chain uses TRBV19 with TRBJ1-3, with 11 positions matching TRBD1. The CDR3 is made up of 15 amino acids. Germline lookup yields CDR1 LNHDA and CDR2 SQIVND (reference sequence). V gave up 4 bases and J gave up 7 bases; unmatched junction bases: 6. Complete variable domain (other parts from reference TRBV19 and TRBJ1-3): DGGITQSPKYLFRKEGQNVTLSCEQNLNHDAMYWYRQDPGQGLRLIYYSQIVNDFQKGDIAEGYSVSREKKESFPLTVTSAQKNPTAFYLCASSNGQGAGNTIYFGEGSWLTVV.

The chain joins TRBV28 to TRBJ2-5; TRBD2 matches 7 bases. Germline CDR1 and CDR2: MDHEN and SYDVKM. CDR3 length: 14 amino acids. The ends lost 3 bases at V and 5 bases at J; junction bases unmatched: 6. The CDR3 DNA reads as TGTGCCAGCAGTTTGGGACTACCGGCGGAGACCCAGTACTTC. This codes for CASSLGLPAETQYF. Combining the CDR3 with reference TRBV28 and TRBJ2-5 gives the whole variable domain DVKVTQSSRYLVKRTGEKVFLECVQDMDHENMFWYRQDPGLGLRLIYFSYDVKMKEKGDIPEGYSVSREKKERFSLILESASTNQTSMYLCASSLGLPAETQYFGPGTRLLVL.

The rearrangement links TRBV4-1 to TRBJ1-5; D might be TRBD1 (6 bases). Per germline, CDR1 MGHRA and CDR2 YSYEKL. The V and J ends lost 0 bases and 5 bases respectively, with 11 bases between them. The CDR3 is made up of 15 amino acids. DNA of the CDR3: TGCGCCAGCAGCCAAGATAGACAGGACTATCAGCCCCAGCATTTT. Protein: CASSQDRQDYQPQHF.

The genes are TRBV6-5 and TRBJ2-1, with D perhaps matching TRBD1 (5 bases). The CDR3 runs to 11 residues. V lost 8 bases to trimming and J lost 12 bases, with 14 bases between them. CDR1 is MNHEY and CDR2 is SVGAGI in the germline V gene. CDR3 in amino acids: CASGRGTGQFF. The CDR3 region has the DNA TGTGCCAGCGGTAGGGGTACCGGGCAGTTCTTC.

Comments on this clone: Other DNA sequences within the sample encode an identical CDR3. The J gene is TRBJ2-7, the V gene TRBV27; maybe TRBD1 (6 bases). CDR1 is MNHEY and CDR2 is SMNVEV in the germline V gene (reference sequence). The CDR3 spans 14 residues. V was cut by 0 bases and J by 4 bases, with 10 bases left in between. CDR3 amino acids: CASSLSGGGYEQYF. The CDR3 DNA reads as TGTGCCAGCAGTTTATCTGGGGGCGGGTACGAGCAGTACTTC.

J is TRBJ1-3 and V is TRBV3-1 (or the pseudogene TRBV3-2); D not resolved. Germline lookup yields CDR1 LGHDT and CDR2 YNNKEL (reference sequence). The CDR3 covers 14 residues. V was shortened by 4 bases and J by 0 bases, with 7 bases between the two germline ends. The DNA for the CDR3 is TGTGCCAGCAGCCCCATCCACTCTGGAAACACCATATATTTT. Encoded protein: CASSPIHSGNTIYF.

In DNA form, the CDR3 reads TGTGCCAGCAGCCTAAAACCGGGTCAGCCCCAGCATTTT. Its translation: CASSLKPGQPQHF. The chain employs TRBV7-9 and TRBJ1-5; D unresolved. Germline CDR1 reads SEHNR; CDR2 reads FQNEAQ (reference sequence). The V end was cut by 5 bases, the J end by 6 bases, with 11 bases between. The CDR3 is made up of 13 amino acids. The complete variable domain, with remaining parts taken from reference TRBV7-9 and TRBJ1-5, reads DTGVSQNPRHKITKRGQNVTFRCDPISEHNRLYWYRQTLGQGPEFLTYFQNEAQLEKSRLLSDRFSAERPKGSFSTLEIQRTEQGDSAMYLCASSLKPGQPQHFGDGTRLSIL.

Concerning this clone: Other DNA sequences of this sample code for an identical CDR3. In DNA form, the CDR3 reads TGTGCCAGCAGCCTAGTTGACAGAAGGGGCCTCGATGGCTACACCTTC. Protein: CASSLVDRRGLDGYTF. V and J are TRBV7-2 and TRBJ1-2; a weak D match, TRBD1 (5 bases). The CDR3 loop spans 16 amino acids. Germline V gives CDR1 SGHTA, CDR2 FQGNSA. The V end was cut by 5 bases, the J end by 6 bases, with 22 bases between.